This T cell receptor beta chain derives from a study of beta chain features in type 1 diabetes. Findings of the study overall: For Type 1 diabetes patients, all four CD4+ subsets carried TCRB CDR3s that were moderately but significantly shorter.

As every portion of the isolated RNA was reverse transcribed, the sequencing read expressed TCRB transcripts. Profiling relied on immunoSEQ multiplex PCR, and the TCRdb table lists in-frame clones only, not all of them. The sample records 300,000 or so clones, about a tenth being singletons. The CDR3 is 15 residues long. V was cut by 2 bases and J by 7 bases, with 15 bases left in between. Germline CDR1 and CDR2: MDHEN and SYDVKM. This clone was detected only a few times. The antigen remains unidentified. The receptor was isolated from a man aged 25-45 years with type 1 diabetes. Material: central memory CD4+ T cells from blood. V usage is TRBV28 and J usage is TRBJ2-1; D perhaps matches TRBD1 (5 bases). DNA for the CDR3: TGTGCCAGCAGTTTAACAAGTTCAGGGCAAAATGAGCAGTTCTTC. Residues: CASSLTSSGQNEQFF. The whole variable domain, filled in from reference TRBV28 and TRBJ2-1, reads DVKVTQSSRYLVKRTGEKVFLECVQDMDHENMFWYRQDPGLGLRLIYFSYDVKMKEKGDIPEGYSVSREKKERFSLILESASTNQTSMYLCASSLTSSGQNEQFFGPGTRLTVL.